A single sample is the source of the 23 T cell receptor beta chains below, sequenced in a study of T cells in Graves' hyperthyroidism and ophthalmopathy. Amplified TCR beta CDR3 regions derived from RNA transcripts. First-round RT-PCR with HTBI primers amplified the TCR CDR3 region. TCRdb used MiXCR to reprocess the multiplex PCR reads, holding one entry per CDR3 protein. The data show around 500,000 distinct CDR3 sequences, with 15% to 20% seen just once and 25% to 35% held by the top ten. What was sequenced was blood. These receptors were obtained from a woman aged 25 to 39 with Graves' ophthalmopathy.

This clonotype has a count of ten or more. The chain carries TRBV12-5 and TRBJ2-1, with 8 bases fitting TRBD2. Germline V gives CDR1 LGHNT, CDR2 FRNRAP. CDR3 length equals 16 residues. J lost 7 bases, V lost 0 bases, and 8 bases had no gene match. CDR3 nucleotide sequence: TGTGCTAGTGGTTTGGTACGCGGAGCGGGAGTTAATGAGCAGTTCTTC. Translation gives CASGLVRGAGVNEQFF.

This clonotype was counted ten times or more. This CDR3 reads CASSSPALKNNEQFF. CDR3 coding DNA: TGTGCCAGCAGCTCTCCCGCCTTGAAAAACAATGAGCAGTTCTTC. The chain combines TRBV11-2 with TRBJ2-1; D unresolved. Germline loops: CDR1 SGHAT, CDR2 FQNNGV. Between the trimmed V and J ends, which lost 4 bases and 5 bases, there was a span of 15 bases. The CDR3 totals 15 residues.

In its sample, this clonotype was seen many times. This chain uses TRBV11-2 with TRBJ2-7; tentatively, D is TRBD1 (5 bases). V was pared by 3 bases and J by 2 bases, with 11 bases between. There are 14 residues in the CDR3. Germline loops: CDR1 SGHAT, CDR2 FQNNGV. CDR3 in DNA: TGTGCCAGCAGCTTTTCCACAGGTACCTACGAGCAGTACTTC. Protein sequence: CASSFSTGTYEQYF.

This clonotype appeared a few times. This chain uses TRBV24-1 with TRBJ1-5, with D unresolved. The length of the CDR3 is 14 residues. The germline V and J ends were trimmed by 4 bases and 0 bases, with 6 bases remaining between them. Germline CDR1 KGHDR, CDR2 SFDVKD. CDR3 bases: TGTGCCACCAGTGAGACTGATAGCAATCAGCCCCAGCATTTT. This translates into CATSETDSNQPQHF.

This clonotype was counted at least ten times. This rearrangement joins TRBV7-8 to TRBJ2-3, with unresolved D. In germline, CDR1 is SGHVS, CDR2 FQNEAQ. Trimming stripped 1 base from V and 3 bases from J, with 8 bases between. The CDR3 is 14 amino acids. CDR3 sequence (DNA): TGTGCCAGCAGCTTAGAAGCATTGACAGATACGCAGTATTTT. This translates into CASSLEALTDTQYF.

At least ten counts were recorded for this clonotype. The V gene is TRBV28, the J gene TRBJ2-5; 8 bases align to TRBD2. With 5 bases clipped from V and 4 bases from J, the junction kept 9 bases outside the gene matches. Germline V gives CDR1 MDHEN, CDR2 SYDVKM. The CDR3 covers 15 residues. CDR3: CASSPGGRVGETQYF. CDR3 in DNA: TGTGCCAGCAGTCCGGGAGGGAGGGTCGGAGAGACCCAGTACTTC.

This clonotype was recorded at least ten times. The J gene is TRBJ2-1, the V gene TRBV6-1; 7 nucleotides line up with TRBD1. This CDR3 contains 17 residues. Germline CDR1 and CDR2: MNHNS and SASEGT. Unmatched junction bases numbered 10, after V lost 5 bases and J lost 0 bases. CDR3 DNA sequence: TGTGCCAGCAGTAACCCCGACAGGGCTAGCTCCTACAATGAGCAGTTCTTC. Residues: CASSNPDRASSYNEQFF.

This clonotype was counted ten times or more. CDR3 in amino acids: CSASNRGDTEAFF. The CDR3 nucleotides read TGCAGTGCTAGTAACAGGGGTGACACTGAAGCTTTCTTT. The V gene is TRBV20-1, the J gene TRBJ1-1; 7 bases match TRBD1. V was clipped by 3 bases and J by 3 bases; unmatched bases: 4. Germline assignment: CDR1 DFQATT and CDR2 SNEGSKA (reference sequence). The CDR3 has 13 amino acids.

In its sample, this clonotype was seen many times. This CDR3 is CAIREGTTTDTQYF. CDR3 nucleotides: TGTGCCATCAGGGAGGGGACTACAACAGATACGCAGTATTTT. The chain uses TRBV10-3 and TRBJ2-3; 7 bases match TRBD2. The trim removed 6 bases at V and 3 bases at J, leaving 6 bases unmatched. Germline CDR1 reads ENHRY; CDR2 reads SYGVKD. This CDR3 is built from 14 residues.

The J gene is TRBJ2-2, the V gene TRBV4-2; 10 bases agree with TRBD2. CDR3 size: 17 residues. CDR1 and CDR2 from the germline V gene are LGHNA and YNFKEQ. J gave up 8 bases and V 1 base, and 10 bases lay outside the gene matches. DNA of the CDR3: TGTGCCAGCAGCCAAGCCCGGGTAGCGGGAGGTTGGGGGGAGCTGTTTTTT. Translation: CASSQARVAGGWGELFF.

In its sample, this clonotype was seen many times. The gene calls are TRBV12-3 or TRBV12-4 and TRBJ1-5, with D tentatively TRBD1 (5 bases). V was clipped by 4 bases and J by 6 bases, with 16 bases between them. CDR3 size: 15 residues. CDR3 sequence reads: CASSSTDTGFQPQHF. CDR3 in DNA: TGTGCCAGCAGTTCTACGGACACCGGTTTTCAGCCCCAGCATTTT.

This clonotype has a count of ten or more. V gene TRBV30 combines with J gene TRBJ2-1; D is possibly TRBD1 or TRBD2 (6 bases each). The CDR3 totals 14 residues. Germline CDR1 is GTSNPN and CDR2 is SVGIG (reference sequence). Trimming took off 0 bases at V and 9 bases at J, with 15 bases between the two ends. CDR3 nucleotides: TGTGCCTGGAGTGTAAGGGTGGGGGGCGGTGAGCAGTTCTTC. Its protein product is CAWSVRVGGGEQFF.

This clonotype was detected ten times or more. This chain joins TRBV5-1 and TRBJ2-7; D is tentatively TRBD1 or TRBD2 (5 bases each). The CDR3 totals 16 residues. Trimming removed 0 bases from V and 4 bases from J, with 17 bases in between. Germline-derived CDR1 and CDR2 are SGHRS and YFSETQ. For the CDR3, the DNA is TGCGCCAGCAGCTTGGCATTCGTTGGGGGAGTATACGAGCAGTACTTC. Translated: CASSLAFVGGVYEQYF.

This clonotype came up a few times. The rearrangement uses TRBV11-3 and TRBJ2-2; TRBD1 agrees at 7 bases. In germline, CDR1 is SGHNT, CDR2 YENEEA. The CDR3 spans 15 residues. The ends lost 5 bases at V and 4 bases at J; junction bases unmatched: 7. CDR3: CASSRTGLGTGELFF. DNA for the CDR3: TGTGCCAGCAGCCGGACAGGATTGGGCACCGGGGAGCTGTTTTTT. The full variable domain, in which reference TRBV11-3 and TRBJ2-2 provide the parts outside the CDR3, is EAGVVQSPRYKIIEKKQPVAFWCNPISGHNTLYWYLQNLGQGPELLIRYENEEAVDDSQLPKDRFSAERLKGVDSTLKIQPAELGDSAVYLCASSRTGLGTGELFFGEGSRLTVL.

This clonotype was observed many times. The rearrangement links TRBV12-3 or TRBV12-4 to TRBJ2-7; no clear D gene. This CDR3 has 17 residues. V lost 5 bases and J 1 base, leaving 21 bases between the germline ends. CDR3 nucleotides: TGTGCCAGCAGTCCCCAGATCCTGGTGGGCAGTTCCTACGAGCAGTACTTC. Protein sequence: CASSPQILVGSSYEQYF.

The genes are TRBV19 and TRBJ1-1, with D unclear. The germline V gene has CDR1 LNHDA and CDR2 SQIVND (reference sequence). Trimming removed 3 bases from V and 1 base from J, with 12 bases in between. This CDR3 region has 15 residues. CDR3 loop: CASSIGPSGNTEAFF. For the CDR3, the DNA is TGTGCCAGTAGTATTGGCCCCTCGGGGAACACTGAAGCTTTCTTT.

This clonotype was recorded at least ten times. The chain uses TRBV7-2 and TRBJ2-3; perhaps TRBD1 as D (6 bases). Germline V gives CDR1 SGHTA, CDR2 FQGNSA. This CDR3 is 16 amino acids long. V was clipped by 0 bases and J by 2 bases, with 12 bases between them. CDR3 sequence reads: CASSLAPGATTDTQYF. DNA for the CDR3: TGTGCCAGCAGCTTAGCACCAGGGGCGACCACAGATACGCAGTATTTT.

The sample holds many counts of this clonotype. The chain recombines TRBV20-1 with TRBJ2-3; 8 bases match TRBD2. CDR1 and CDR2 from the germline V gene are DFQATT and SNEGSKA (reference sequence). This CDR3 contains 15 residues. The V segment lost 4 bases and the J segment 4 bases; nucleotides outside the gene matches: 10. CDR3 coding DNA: TGCAGTGCTACCAACCTTAGCGGGATTGCAGATACGCAGTATTTT. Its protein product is CSATNLSGIADTQYF.

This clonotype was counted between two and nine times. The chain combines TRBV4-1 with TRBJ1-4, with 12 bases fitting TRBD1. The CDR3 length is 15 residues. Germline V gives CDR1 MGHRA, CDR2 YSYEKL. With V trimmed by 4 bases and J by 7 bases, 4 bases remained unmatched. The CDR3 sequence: CASSRGTGGFEKLFF. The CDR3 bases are TGCGCCAGCAGCCGGGGGACAGGGGGCTTTGAAAAACTGTTTTTT.

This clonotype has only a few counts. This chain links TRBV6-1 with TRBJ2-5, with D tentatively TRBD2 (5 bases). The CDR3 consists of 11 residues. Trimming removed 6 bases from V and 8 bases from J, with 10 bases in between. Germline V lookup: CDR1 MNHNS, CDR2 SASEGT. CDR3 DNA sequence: TGTGCCAGCAGGGCATCGGGAACCCAGTACTTC. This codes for CASRASGTQYF.

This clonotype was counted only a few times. CDR3 in DNA: TGTGCCAGCAGCCCTCGGTCAACTGGGGGCACAGATACGCAGTATTTT. Encoded protein: CASSPRSTGGTDTQYF. This chain connects TRBV7-2 to TRBJ2-3; D is unresolved. The germline V gene encodes CDR1 SGHTA and CDR2 FQGNSA. Trimming cost V 5 bases and J 1 base, with 16 bases left between them. CDR3 size: 16 residues.

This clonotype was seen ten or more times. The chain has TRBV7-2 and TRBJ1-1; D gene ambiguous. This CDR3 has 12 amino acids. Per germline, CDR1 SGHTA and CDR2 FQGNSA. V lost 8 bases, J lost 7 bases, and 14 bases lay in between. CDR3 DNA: TGTGCCAGCGTCAGGTCGCCGGGTGAAGCTTTCTTT. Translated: CASVRSPGEAFF.

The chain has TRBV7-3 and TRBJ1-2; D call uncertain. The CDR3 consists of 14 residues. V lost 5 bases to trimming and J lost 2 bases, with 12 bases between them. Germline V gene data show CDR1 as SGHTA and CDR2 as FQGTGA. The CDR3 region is CASSQNGGNYGYTF. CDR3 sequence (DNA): TGTGCCAGCAGCCAAAATGGAGGGAACTATGGCTACACCTTC.